Each of the 16 T cell receptor beta chains below was sequenced from the same sample in a study of blood T cell repertoires in COVID-19. Assay used: immunoSEQ multiplex PCR; TCRdb lists only in-frame clones, some missing. The table has roughly 250,000 clones, roughly 85% seen once. The sequenced sample consisted of peripheral blood. These receptors were collected from a man in his forties with acute or convalescent COVID-19.

Concerning this clone itself: Other DNA sequences in the sample encode the same CDR3. This sequence joins TRBV7-9 and TRBJ1-4; D is uncertain. CDR3 length equals 14 residues. CDR1 is SEHNR and CDR2 is FQNEAQ in the germline V gene (reference sequence). Trimming shortened V by 3 bases and J by 1 base, and 6 bases separated the two germline ends. The CDR3 reads CASSFTGTNEKLFF. The DNA for the CDR3 is TGTGCCAGCAGCTTTACGGGAACTAATGAAAAACTGTTTTTT.

The rearrangement uses TRBV11-2 and TRBJ1-2; no clear D gene. The CDR3 is 12 amino acids. Trimming shortened V by 4 bases and J by 8 bases, and 11 bases separated the two germline ends. Germline V gene data show CDR1 as SGHAT and CDR2 as FQNNGV. DNA of the CDR3: TGTGCCAGCAGCTCGGGGATATTAGGCTACACCTTC. Translating gives CASSSGILGYTF.

CDR3 nucleotide sequence: TGTGCCAGCAGCTTAGGGAGAACCCAGAGGGAGGGGTTCTATGGCTACACCTTC. It encodes CASSLGRTQREGFYGYTF. The genes are TRBV7-8 and TRBJ1-2, with D perhaps TRBD1 (5 bases). Trimming stripped 1 base from V and 4 bases from J, with 22 bases between. This CDR3 is built from 18 residues. Germline V lookup: CDR1 SGHVS, CDR2 FQNEAQ.

The J gene is TRBJ1-1, the V gene TRBV18; D remains unclear. Germline values: CDR1 KGHSH, CDR2 LQKENI. The V gene lost 2 bases and the J gene lost 0 bases, with 4 bases spanning the gap. The CDR3 spans 13 residues. The DNA of the CDR3 is TGTGCCAGCTCACCAAACTTGAACACTGAAGCTTTCTTT. It codes for CASSPNLNTEAFF.

The chain joins TRBV9 to TRBJ2-3; 7 bases align to TRBD1. With V trimmed by 0 bases and J by 3 bases, 4 bases remained unmatched. CDR1 and CDR2 (germline): SGDLS, YYNGEE. The CDR3 length is 15 residues. The CDR3 sequence is CASSVEGGKTDTQYF. CDR3 DNA sequence: TGTGCCAGCAGCGTAGAAGGGGGCAAAACAGATACGCAGTATTTT.

This rearrangement joins TRBV7-9 to TRBJ2-3; 14 bases are a match to TRBD2. This CDR3 contains 17 residues. CDR1 is SEHNR and CDR2 is FQNEAQ in the germline V gene (reference sequence). J was trimmed by 0 bases and V by 3 bases; bases with no gene match: 2. For the CDR3, the DNA is TGTGCCAGCAGCTTCCGGACTAGCGGGGGGAGCACAGATACGCAGTATTTT. Translated: CASSFRTSGGSTDTQYF. Looking up the rest from reference TRBV7-9 and TRBJ2-3 gives the full variable domain: DTGVSQNPRHKITKRGQNVTFRCDPISEHNRLYWYRQTLGQGPEFLTYFQNEAQLEKSRLLSDRFSAERPKGSFSTLEIQRTEQGDSAMYLCASSFRTSGGSTDTQYFGPGTRLTVL.

The rearrangement joins TRBV5-6 to TRBJ2-7; D is perhaps TRBD1 (6 bases). The germline CDR1 and CDR2 sequences are SGHDT and YYEEEE. Deletions cut 1 base from V and 6 bases from J, with 11 bases between. The CDR3 spans 13 residues. The CDR3 loop is CASSLTGFREQYF. The CDR3, as DNA: TGTGCCAGCAGCTTGACAGGGTTTCGCGAGCAGTACTTC.

The V gene is TRBV2, the J gene TRBJ2-3; D perhaps matches TRBD1 (5 bases). The CDR3 has 13 residues. Germline loops: CDR1 SNHLY, CDR2 FYNNEI. Trimming shortened V by 6 bases and J by 2 bases, and 9 bases separated the two germline ends. The CDR3 here is CASRQGNTDTQYF. CDR3 coding DNA: TGTGCCAGCAGGCAGGGAAACACAGATACGCAGTATTTT.

This clone occurred a few times. Other DNA sequences of this sample code for an identical CDR3. The V and J genes are TRBV2 and TRBJ1-6, with 7 bases aligning to TRBD1. The V and J ends lost 1 base and 10 bases, in that order; junction bases with no gene match: 4. CDR1 and CDR2 from the germline V gene are SNHLY and FYNNEI. This CDR3 has 14 residues. The CDR3 is CASSEGQGGSPLHF. The DNA of the CDR3 is TGTGCCAGCAGTGAAGGACAGGGAGGATCACCCCTCCACTTT.

V usage is TRBV28 and J usage is TRBJ2-7, with D perhaps matching TRBD1 (7 bases). V dropped 7 bases and J dropped 4 bases, with 14 bases sitting between them. The CDR3 has 13 residues. Looked up from germline, CDR1 is MDHEN and CDR2 is SYDVKM. The CDR3 sequence: CASTRGVMYEQYF. The CDR3 nucleotides are TGTGCCAGCACCAGGGGGGTAATGTACGAGCAGTACTTC.

Here the CDR3 reads CASGSRSDQPQHF. Written as DNA, the CDR3 is TGTGCCAGCGGGAGCAGAAGTGATCAGCCCCAGCATTTT. The J gene is TRBJ1-5, the V gene TRBV6-5; the D is unclear. The V gene lost 8 bases and the J gene lost 5 bases, with 13 bases spanning the gap. The CDR3 has 13 residues. The germline V gene has CDR1 MNHEY and CDR2 SVGAGI.

This chain links TRBV12-3 or TRBV12-4 with TRBJ1-1, with D unresolved. The V end was cut by 5 bases, the J end by 3 bases, with 7 bases between. This CDR3 has 12 residues. CDR3 nucleotide sequence: TGTGCCAGCAGTACCCGGGACACTGAAGCTTTCTTT. The encoded protein is CASSTRDTEAFF.

The chain recombines TRBV18 with TRBJ1-6; tentatively, D is TRBD1 (5 bases). From germline, CDR1 is KGHSH and CDR2 LQKENI. The V end lost 0 bases, the J end lost 9 bases, and 12 bases lay between the germline ends. The CDR3 spans 15 residues. CDR3 bases: TGTGCCAGCTCACCACCGGGGAGGGGATCTTCACCCCTCCACTTT. It yields the protein CASSPPGRGSSPLHF.

The chain employs TRBV19 and TRBJ1-3, with 7 bases matching TRBD1. The CDR3 runs 16 residues. Trimming removed 6 bases from V and 2 bases from J; junction bases left unmatched: 10. CDR1 LNHDA and CDR2 SQIVND come from the germline V gene (reference sequence). This CDR3 is CASSLFRGNAGNTIYF. The CDR3 DNA reads as TGTGCCAGTAGCCTGTTCAGGGGGAATGCTGGAAACACCATATATTTT.

The chain couples TRBV30 to TRBJ1-3; 7 nucleotides match TRBD1. The length of the CDR3 is 16 residues. Germline loops: CDR1 GTSNPN, CDR2 SVGIG (reference sequence). V was clipped by 2 bases and J by 3 bases; unmatched bases: 10. The CDR3 DNA sequence: TGTGCCTGGAGTTCCTCGATCCACAGGGGTGGAAACACCATATATTTT. It encodes CAWSSSIHRGGNTIYF.

V is TRBV19 and J is TRBJ1-1; unclear D gene. The CDR3 length is 13 residues. The germline CDR1 and CDR2 sequences are LNHDA and SQIVND (reference sequence). V lost 8 bases and J lost 3, with 13 bases in between. Here the CDR3 DNA reads TGTGCCAGTCGTGGAGGGTGGGACACTGAAGCTTTCTTT. Encoded protein: CASRGGWDTEAFF.